Sequencing of this T cell receptor beta chain was carried out in a study of blood T cells in healthy people across ages. Study conclusions and caveats: Samples with more naive T cells showed higher observed beta diversity.

Only a few counts were recorded for this clonotype. Its specificity is unknown. Total RNA amounts of at least 5.5 micrograms were extracted per sample. Then a second PCR, running roughly 7 to 11 cycles, was carried out with a sample-barcoded 5' primer and a J-beta primer mix. Each cDNA molecule was tagged by a template-switch adaptor with 12 random nucleotides. TCRdb used MiXCR to reprocess the 5' RACE reads, holding one entry per CDR3 protein. Of more than 1.4 million distinct CDR3 sequences detected, approximately 38% appear once; the ten largest clones hold roughly 7.9%. The sample taken for sequencing was blood. The clonotype originates from a woman younger than 35 in good health.

CDR3 nucleotides: TGTGCCAGCAGCTTTGGTACCAGGGGCCGGGGAAACTATAATTCACCCCTCCACTTT. Protein product: CASSFGTRGRGNYNSPLHF. This sequence joins TRBV7-8 and TRBJ1-6; a weak D match, TRBD1 (6 bases). There are 19 residues in the CDR3. The V and J ends lost 3 bases and 3 bases respectively, with 21 bases between them. Per the germline V gene, CDR1 is SGHVS and CDR2 is FQNEAQ.